The rows below give T cell receptor beta chains drawn from one sample of a study of T cell repertoires in cytomegalovirus infection. TCRdb ran MiXCR on the reads and lists one entry per CDR3 protein. The sample has some 180,000 distinct CDR3 sequences; 17% are singletons. Sequenced material: CD8+ T cells from PBMCs. These receptor sequences come from a human donor in good health (CMV status not recorded). Some clones in this sample may be carry-over from other donors' samples. CDR3s include the opening cysteine and the closing phenylalanine or tryptophan. D genes are given only for firm matches. The size entry is marked missing in some rows and otherwise reads once, few, many or a size class.

TRBD1 TRBJ2-1 - TRBV20-1 CSSRTGTGEYNEQFF TGCAGTTCCAGAACCGGGACAGGGGAATACAATGAGCAGTTCTTC
- TRBJ2-6 many TRBV5-6 CASSLGPGSGANVLTF TGTGCCAGCAGCTTGGGGCCGGGGTCCGGGGCCAACGTCCTGACTTTC
- TRBJ2-5 - TRBV6-5 CASGPFQETQYF TGTGCCAGCGGCCCCTTTCAAGAGACCCAGTACTTC
- TRBJ2-5 few TRBV3-1 CASSQDSALGGQETQYF TGTGCCAGCAGCCAAGATTCGGCGTTGGGAGGTCAAGAGACCCAGTACTTC
TRBD1 TRBJ1-2 few TRBV7-2 CASSLTGGPWISWGYTF TGTGCCAGCAGCTTAACAGGGGGCCCTTGGATCAGTTGGGGCTACACCTTC
- TRBJ2-3 few TRBV6-2/TRBV6-3 CASSLEGTDTQYF TGTGCCAGCAGTTTAGAGGGCACAGATACGCAGTATTTT
TRBD1 TRBJ1-2 - TRBV6-9 CASSQSPPRDSEDGYTF TGTGCCAGCAGTCAAAGCCCCCCGAGGGACAGCGAAGATGGCTACACCTTC
- TRBJ2-4 - TRBV2 CASDGSQAGTKNIQYF TGTGCCAGCGACGGGTCCCAAGCGGGCACCAAAAACATTCAGTACTTC
- TRBJ1-2 few TRBV7-2 CASSLMFADGYTF TGTGCCAGCAGCTTAATGTTTGCAGATGGCTACACCTTC
- TRBJ1-1 few TRBV7-2 CASSLVHAGTEAFF TGTGCCAGCAGCTTAGTACACGCGGGCACTGAAGCTTTCTTT
- TRBJ1-1 - TRBV29-1 CSVETGGNTEAFF TGCAGCGTTGAAACTGGGGGCAACACTGAAGCTTTCTTT
- TRBJ1-3 - TRBV7-8 CASSRDGGNTIYF TGTGCCAGCAGTCGGGACGGCGGAAACACCATATATTTT
- TRBJ1-5 - TRBV7-9 CASSSETVNSNQPQHF TGTGCCAGCAGCTCAGAGACAGTGAATAGCAATCAGCCCCAGCATTTT
- TRBJ2-7 many TRBV7-8 CASRPTDSGWDEQYF TGTGCCAGCAGACCTACCGACTCCGGTTGGGACGAGCAGTACTTC
- TRBJ1-2 few TRBV5-1 CASSGDYQGIVYGYTF TGCGCCAGCAGCGGGGATTATCAGGGGATCGTCTATGGCTACACCTTC
- TRBJ2-2 - TRBV6-2/TRBV6-3 CASITPGLIESGELFF TGTGCCAGCATTACCCCGGGACTTATTGAATCCGGGGAGCTGTTTTTT
- TRBJ2-1 few TRBV6-5 CASSYSRLVLNEQFF TGTGCCAGCAGTTACTCTCGACTAGTTCTAAATGAGCAGTTCTTC
- TRBJ2-5 - TRBV29-1 CSAAIIEETQYF TGCAGCGCGGCAATAATAGAGGAGACCCAGTACTTC
- TRBJ1-4 - TRBV6-5 CASSYSPGSNEKLFF TGTGCCAGCAGTTACTCGCCAGGGTCAAATGAAAAACTGTTTTTT
- TRBJ2-7 - TRBV13 CASSFGRGGMYEQYF TGTGCCAGCAGCTTCGGCAGGGGGGGCATGTACGAGCAGTACTTC
- TRBJ1-3 few TRBV12-3/TRBV12-4 CASSLSFGNTIYF TGTGCCAGCAGCCTATCGTTTGGAAACACCATATATTTT
- TRBJ2-7 - TRBV12-3/TRBV12-4 CATGALSNEQYF TGTGCCACAGGGGCCCTGTCAAACGAGCAGTACTTC
TRBD1 TRBJ1-4 - TRBV7-9 CASSPRDRNNEKLFF TGTGCCAGCAGCCCCCGGGACAGAAATAATGAAAAACTGTTTTTT
- TRBJ1-5 few TRBV6-2/TRBV6-3 CASSYFGAAQHF TGTGCCAGCAGTTATTTCGGGGCGGCCCAGCATTTT
- TRBJ2-7 - TRBV6-5 CASSSERNPSYEQYF TGTGCCAGCAGTTCGGAACGTAACCCTTCCTACGAGCAGTACTTC
- TRBJ2-7 - TRBV6-2/TRBV6-3 CASSYLAGTTYEQYF TGTGCCAGCAGTTACCTGGCGGGGACGACCTACGAGCAGTACTTC
- TRBJ2-5 few TRBV7-9 CASSLVDGQQETQYF TGTGCCAGCAGCTTAGTGGACGGACAACAAGAGACCCAGTACTTC
TRBD1 TRBJ1-5 many TRBV7-9 CASSLEGANQPQHF TGTGCCAGCAGCTTAGAGGGGGCCAATCAGCCCCAGCATTTT
- TRBJ2-6 - TRBV5-4 CASSLWQGAGANVLTF TGTGCCAGCAGCTTGTGGCAGGGAGCTGGGGCCAACGTCCTGACTTTC
- TRBJ1-5 few TRBV19 CASSIDPRAKNNQPQHF TGTGCCAGTAGTATAGATCCCAGGGCAAAAAACAATCAGCCCCAGCATTTT
- TRBJ2-6 many TRBV7-3 CASSLFKGEFTSGANVLTF TGTGCCAGCAGCTTATTTAAAGGGGAATTTACCTCTGGGGCCAACGTCCTGACTTTC
TRBD1 TRBJ1-5 - TRBV7-6 CASSLWTGDGNQPQHF TGTGCCAGCAGCTTATGGACAGGGGACGGCAATCAGCCCCAGCATTTT
- TRBJ2-2 - TRBV28 CASSLIRGYTGELFF TGTGCCAGCAGTTTAATCAGGGGATACACCGGGGAGCTGTTTTTT
- TRBJ2-1 few TRBV7-2 CASSAIRKGEQFF TGTGCCAGCAGCGCAATACGGAAGGGTGAGCAGTTCTTC
- TRBJ1-1 few TRBV28 CASSLGRENTEAFF TGTGCCAGCAGTCTGGGACGGGAAAACACTGAAGCTTTCTTT